This T cell receptor beta chain was documented in a study of cytomegalovirus exposure and HLA in healthy donors (dated by TCRdb to about 2017). Background for the entire study: An earlier analysis of 587 of the donors reported 250 to 350 Gb of sequence data and 117 million unique TCR beta sequences from around 200 million T cells. In a later analysis, previously published TCR beta repertoires from fewer than 750 donors were re-analyzed and high-resolution HLA genotyping was added so that TCR occurrence patterns could be studied. The aim of the study was to test whether cataloging public T cell receptors could identify signatures of past pathogen exposure. The number of donors typed differed by locus, with about 629-640 for A, B, C, DRB1 and DQB1, roughly 520 for DQA1, about 610 for DPA1, and some 450 for DPB1. HLA typing covered class I and class II loci at four-digit resolution. The study used immunosequencing to profile the T cell repertoires of several hundred subjects and linked those repertoires to cytomegalovirus serostatus. The later analysis used no new phenotypic data to find candidate immune exposures, relying instead on TCR beta sequences and their occurrence across donors. About 5 DR-DQ haplotypes were handled as single units for association and clustering, since linkage in the cohort was strong. Of the roughly 400 genotyped donors, 65% to 90% fell in the genetic ancestry cluster associated with self-reported Caucasian donors. Around 300 gigabases of sequencing data and 78 million or so unique TCR sequences were included in an early release covering under 650 HLA-typed donors. To decide whether each TCR beta V gene segment behaved as functional or pseudogenic, an earlier analysis of some 580 of the donors relied on high-throughput TCR beta sequencing. A later genetic analysis used genome-wide SNP genotypes for about 60% of the roughly 700 donors, treating that subset as a discovery cohort. On average, around 200,000 unique TCR beta nucleotide sequences were sequenced per donor among 398 genotyped donors of the cohort, with about 19% of those sequences being non-productive. Every discovery cohort repertoire had been produced on one sequencing platform. High-throughput TCR immunosequencing, statistical association of individual TCRs with disease status, and machine learning were combined to predict cytomegalovirus infection status. In addition to the first cohort of hundreds of subjects, a separate validation cohort of 130 or so different subjects was used. Donor age, sex, ethnicity and CMV serostatus were collected together with the repertoire data. The research as a whole found: The sequencing pipeline was judged likely to have produced a cluster of highly shared sequence variants as a technical artifact. The study gave a list of some 150 TCR beta chains associated with cytomegalovirus. A further reported finding was that TCR beta sequences accurately predicted the HLA-A and HLA-B alleles for most subjects in the first cohort. In a later analysis, 15,000 to 20,000 TCR beta sequences were associated with specific HLA alleles at a false discovery rate of 0.05. In a later analysis, TCR association rates were found to vary across HLA loci, with the most associated TCRs seen for DRB1 alleles and the fewest for HLA-C alleles. A later analysis found that most CMV-associated TCR beta chains appeared HLA-restricted, with HLA associations seemingly driven largely by CMV exposure. Because counts were too low, about 15 rarely observed V segments, including chromosome 9 orphons, were left out of the earlier analysis of 587 of the donors. An association between a missense DCLRE1C variant and V-gene and J-gene trimming of TCR beta chains was found in a later genetic analysis and replicated in an independent cohort. In a later analysis, HLA-associated TCR beta chains showed more clonal expansion and lower generation probabilities than non-associated chains that were equally common. In an earlier analysis of roughly 560 of the donors, most TCR beta V segments were observed in productive rearrangements about 87% or about 30% of the time, broadly matching IMGT annotations. Because some donors lacked HLA typing at each locus, the association tests relied only on the typed subset. Most TCR sequences were observed very rarely across donors, whereas some public TCRs were present in many individuals. Several of the top co-occurrence clusters appeared to be linked to parvovirus B19, influenza, CMV and Epstein-Barr virus, according to a later analysis. According to a later genetic analysis, donors in an Asian-associated ancestry cluster had fewer N-insertions in productive TCRs than the approximately 650-donor mean. Presence/absence analyses assumed roughly uniform sequencing depth across donors, an assumption that may not hold. When HLA alleles, especially DR and DQ, strongly co-occurred, attributing TCR associations to individual alleles was difficult. The cohort was sequenced for TCR beta chains only, and without alpha or paired-chain data the features that could be detected were limited. Some IMGT-functional V segments, including TRBV6-2 and TRBV6-3, could not be distinguished by the 87-base-pair reads and were therefore excluded. According to the authors, the approach could potentially be generalized to other disease states and immunological phenotypes. Linkage disequilibrium might explain the correlated functional status among segregating V segments, but an unknown experimental factor could not be excluded. Immune exposure information for the cohort was limited to CMV serostatus. In vitro tests confirmed that three of the cytomegalovirus-associated TCR beta chains recognize cytomegalovirus antigens. In both the original and validation cohorts, the classifier was reported to diagnose cytomegalovirus status with high specificity and sensitivity.

In total, more than 500 healthy bone marrow donors made up the cohort. All cohort members were sampled while nominally healthy, although unrecorded immune exposures were likely present. The donor tested CMV seronegative and was one of the 352 seronegative cohort members. A peripheral blood sample was provided by each donor, and peripheral blood mononuclear cells were used for TCR beta sequencing. Genomic DNA extraction from the blood cell samples was performed with the Qiagen DNeasy Blood Extraction Kit. With regard to this clone: Its antigen remains undetermined. Base qualities are not provided; no much larger clone lies one nucleotide away.

The cysteine opens and the phenylalanine closes a CDR3 of 11 amino acids. CDR3 DNA only is kept here, 33 bases in frame from base 1. Looking up the germline V gene (reference sequence) yields CDR1 GTSNPN and CDR2 SVGIG. V sheds 0 bases and J sheds 8 bases, leaving 7 bases between their ends. Library preparation employed the immunoSEQ multiplex PCR assay. For the multiplex PCR, a mixture combining 60 forward primers for TCR Vbeta segments and 13 reverse primers for TCR Jbeta segments was used. A multiplex PCR assay on genomic DNA amplified the CDR3 region of rearranged TCR beta genes. Amplified TCR beta libraries were sequenced as 87-base-pair reads on the Illumina HiSeq System. Per the original workflow: In a later analysis, tens of millions of unique TCR beta chains were counted across the approximately 640 repertoires, and approximately 9.9 million of these chains were shared by at least two donors. Raw reads were error-corrected and collapsed into unique sequences by a nearest-neighbor algorithm in which closely related sequences were merged to remove PCR and sequencing errors. To assign V, D and J gene segments, CDR3 sequences were aligned to IMGT reference sequences. Each retained sequence needed at least a six-nucleotide match to both a V gene segment and a J gene segment. A rearrangement was called productive if the CDR3 had no stop codons and remained in frame with V and J, and every other rearrangement was called non-productive. Following IMGT convention, CDR3 was defined as the stretch from the second conserved V-encoded cysteine to the conserved J-encoded phenylalanine. The earlier analysis of around 640 of the donors excluded sequences that lacked an unambiguous match to a single V gene segment. In an earlier analysis of some 590 of the donors, a V segment was called functional when productive rearrangements were above 56.7%, and segregating when the standard deviation between donors exceeded 5%. To diagnose cytomegalovirus status from the catalog of TCR beta chain sequences, a statistical classification framework was built. In a later analysis, V and J genes were assigned by comparing TCR nucleotide sequences against IMGT/GENE-DB human TR gene sequences. A later analysis assigned CDR3 sequences and most-parsimonious VDJ recombination scenarios with the TCRdist pipeline. In a later analysis, each TCR beta chain was defined by its CDR3 amino acid sequence together with its V-gene family, and reads without a unique V-gene family were excluded. To address suspected cross-contamination and a sequencing artifact, a later analysis removed a few hundred highly shared, low-generation-probability nucleotide sequences. In a later analysis, a clonal expansion index for each public chain was calculated from normalized within-repertoire ranks of inferred template counts. Generation probabilities in a later analysis came from a VDJ recombination model fitted to out-of-frame rearrangements, and those results were checked against IGoR. In a later analysis, hypergeometric tests were used to score TCR-TCR, TCR-HLA and TCR-CMV co-occurrence, with a repertoire-size bias correction applied to TCR pairs. False discovery rates were estimated in a later analysis by permuting HLA or CMV assignments 20 times. In a later analysis, co-occurring TCRs were grouped using DBSCAN, with TCRdist sequence similarity added in when clustering inside HLA-allele-positive subsets. Repertoires with fewer than 30,000 or more than 120,000 public chains, plus five repertoires with anomalous nucleotide sharing, were excluded from co-occurrence clustering. TCRdb took over this immuneACCESS table, retaining in-frame rearrangements with V and J assigned. Such tables are incomplete; in checked studies, under half of the missing clones stem from an unresolved V gene, and the remainder is unexplained. V and J calls and clone size are copied from that table; D and trimming were computed from the DNA. The sample table shows about 140,000 clones, and 80% are seen once. 4.5% to 6% of the sample is taken by the ten largest.

The chain was built from TRBV30 and TRBJ1-2; the D gene cannot be resolved reliably. The sample taken for sequencing was PBMCs. This clonotype was obtained from a male donor in good health and CMV-seronegative. This receptor carries the CDR3 CAWSVLNGYTF. In nucleotide form, the sequence is TGTGCCTGGAGTGTACTGAACGGCTACACCTTC.